The sequence of this T cell receptor (beta chain) was determined in a study of cytomegalovirus exposure and HLA in healthy donors. Whole-study results and caveats: Among CMV-associated TCR beta chains, most appeared HLA-restricted in a later analysis. CMV serostatus was the sole immune exposure information available. Among donors in an Asian-associated ancestry cluster, a later analysis reportedly found fewer N-insertions than the roughly 730-donor mean. Previous analysis showed most TCR beta V segments were productive about 87% or about 30% of the time.

The PCR had 60 Vbeta and 13 Jbeta primers. TCRdb's table, derived via immunoSEQ multiplex PCR, lists solely in-frame clones and lacks some. The table includes about 100,000 clones, 74% detected once. As concerns this clone: Its target is not known.

Sequenced: PBMCs. This TCR was recovered from a man aged 50 to 60 in good health and CMV-seropositive.

The CDR3: CASRGLEGIKEDGHNEQFF. The CDR3 region has the DNA TGCGCCAGCCGGGGACTAGAGGGGATAAAGGAGGATGGGCACAATGAGCAGTTCTTC. The gene calls are TRBV10-2 and TRBJ2-1; 8 bases map to TRBD2. CDR1 and CDR2 from the germline V gene are WSHSY and SAAADI. The length of the CDR3 is 19 residues. The V segment lost 8 bases and the J segment 5 bases; nucleotides outside the gene matches: 23.